This TCR beta chain was documented in a study of T-cell reconstitution after alpha-beta-depleted transplantation in children. Study results and caveats: T-cell numbers and diversity one year post-transplant derived largely from freshly generated T cells. The high TCRbeta diversity at day 60 in some patients came from surviving recipient T cells and thymic progenitors. Two months or so post-transplant, alpha-beta T cells reportedly derived from several hundred expanded graft clones.

This clonotype was found many times. Antigen unknown. A TCRbeta library incorporating unique molecular identifiers was prepared. TCRdb reprocessed the PCR reads via MiXCR and lists one record per CDR3 protein. The table records about 300,000 distinct CDR3 sequences, about 7.3% of them present only once. Source: peripheral blood, taken 360 days after TCRalphabeta/CD19-depleted stem cell transplant. The receptor comes from a female patient aged 2-9 years who had a stem cell transplant for Fanconi anemia, so the T cells may come from the graft donor.

Here the CDR3 reads CATSDPGQYQETQYF. In nucleotides, the CDR3 is TGTGCCACCAGTGATCCCGGACAGTACCAAGAGACCCAGTACTTC. This rearrangement joins TRBV24-1 to TRBJ2-5, with a weak D call TRBD1 (6 bases). Germline V gives CDR1 KGHDR, CDR2 SFDVKD. V was clipped by 3 bases and J by 0 bases, with 10 bases between them. The CDR3 is 15 residues long.